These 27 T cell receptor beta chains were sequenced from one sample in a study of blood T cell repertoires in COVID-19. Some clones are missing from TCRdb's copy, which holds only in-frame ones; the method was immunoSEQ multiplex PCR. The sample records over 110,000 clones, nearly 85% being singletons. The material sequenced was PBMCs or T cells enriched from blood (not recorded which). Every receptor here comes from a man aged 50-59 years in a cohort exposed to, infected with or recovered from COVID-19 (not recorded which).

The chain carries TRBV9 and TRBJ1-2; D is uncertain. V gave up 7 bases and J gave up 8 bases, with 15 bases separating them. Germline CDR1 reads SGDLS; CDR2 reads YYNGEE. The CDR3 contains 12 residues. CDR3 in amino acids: CASSGGGLGYTF. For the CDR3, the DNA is TGTGCCAGCTCAGGCGGAGGGTTGGGCTACACCTTC.

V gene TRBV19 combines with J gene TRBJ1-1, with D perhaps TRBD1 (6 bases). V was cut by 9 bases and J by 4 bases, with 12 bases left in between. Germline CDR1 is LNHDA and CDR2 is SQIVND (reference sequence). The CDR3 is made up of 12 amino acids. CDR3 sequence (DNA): TGTGCCAGGGGGGCGCAGGGCACTGAAGCTTTCTTT. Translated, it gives CARGAQGTEAFF.

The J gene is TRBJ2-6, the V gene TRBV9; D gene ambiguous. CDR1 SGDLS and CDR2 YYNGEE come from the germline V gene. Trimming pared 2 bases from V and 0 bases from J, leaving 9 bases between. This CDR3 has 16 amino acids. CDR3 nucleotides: TGTGCCAGCAGCGTTAGCAGCCACTCTGGGGCCAACGTCCTGACTTTC. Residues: CASSVSSHSGANVLTF.

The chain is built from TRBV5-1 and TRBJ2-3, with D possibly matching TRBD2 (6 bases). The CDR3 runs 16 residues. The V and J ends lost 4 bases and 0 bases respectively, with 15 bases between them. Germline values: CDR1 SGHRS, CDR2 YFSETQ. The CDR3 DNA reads TGCGCCAGCAGCCTGGAACCCAGCGGGAGCACAGATACGCAGTATTTT. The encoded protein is CASSLEPSGSTDTQYF.

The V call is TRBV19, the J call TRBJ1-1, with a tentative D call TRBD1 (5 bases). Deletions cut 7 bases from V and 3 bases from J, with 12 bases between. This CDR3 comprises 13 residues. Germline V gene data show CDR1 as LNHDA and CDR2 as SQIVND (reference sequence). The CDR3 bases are TGTGCCAGTATCGCTGACAGACACACTGAAGCTTTCTTT. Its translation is CASIADRHTEAFF.

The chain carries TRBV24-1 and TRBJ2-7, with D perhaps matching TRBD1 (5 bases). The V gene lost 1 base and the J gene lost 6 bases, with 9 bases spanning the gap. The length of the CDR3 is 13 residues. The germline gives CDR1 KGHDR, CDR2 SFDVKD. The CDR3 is CATSDFSQGEQYF. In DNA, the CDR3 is TGTGCCACCAGTGATTTTTCCCAGGGCGAGCAGTACTTC.

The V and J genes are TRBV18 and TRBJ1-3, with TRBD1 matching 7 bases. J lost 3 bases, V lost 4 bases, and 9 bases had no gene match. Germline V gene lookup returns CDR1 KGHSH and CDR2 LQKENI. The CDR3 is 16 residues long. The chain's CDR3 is CASSREQGMSGNTIYF. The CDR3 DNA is TGTGCCAGCTCACGGGAACAGGGGATGAGTGGAAACACCATATATTTT.

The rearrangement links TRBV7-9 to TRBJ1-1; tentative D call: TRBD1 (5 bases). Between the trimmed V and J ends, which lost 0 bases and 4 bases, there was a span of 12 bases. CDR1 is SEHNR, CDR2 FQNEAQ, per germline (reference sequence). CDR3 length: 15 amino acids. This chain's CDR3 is CASSLAIGALTEAFF. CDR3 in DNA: TGTGCCAGCAGCTTAGCGATTGGGGCTCTCACTGAAGCTTTCTTT.

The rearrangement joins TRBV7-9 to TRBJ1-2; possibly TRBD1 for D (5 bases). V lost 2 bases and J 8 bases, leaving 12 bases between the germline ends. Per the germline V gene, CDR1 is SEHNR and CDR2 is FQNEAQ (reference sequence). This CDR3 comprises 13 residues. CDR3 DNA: TGTGCCAGCAGCTTACAGGGCGGAGGGGGCTACACCTTC. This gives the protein CASSLQGGGGYTF. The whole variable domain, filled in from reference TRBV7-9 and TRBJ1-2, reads DTGVSQNPRHKITKRGQNVTFRCDPISEHNRLYWYRQTLGQGPEFLTYFQNEAQLEKSRLLSDRFSAERPKGSFSTLEIQRTEQGDSAMYLCASSLQGGGGYTFGSGTRLTVV.

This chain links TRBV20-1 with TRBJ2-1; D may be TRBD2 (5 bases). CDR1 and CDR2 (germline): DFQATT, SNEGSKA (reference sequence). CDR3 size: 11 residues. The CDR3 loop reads CRVDGDNEQFF. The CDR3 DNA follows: TGCAGGGTGGACGGGGACAATGAGCAGTTCTTC.

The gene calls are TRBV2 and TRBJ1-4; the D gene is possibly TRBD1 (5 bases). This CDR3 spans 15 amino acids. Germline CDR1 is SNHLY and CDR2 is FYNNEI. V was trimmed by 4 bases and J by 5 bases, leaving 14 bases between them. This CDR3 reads CASSGPGGRNEKLFF. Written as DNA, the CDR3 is TGTGCCAGCAGTGGCCCGGGGGGAAGGAATGAAAAACTGTTTTTT.

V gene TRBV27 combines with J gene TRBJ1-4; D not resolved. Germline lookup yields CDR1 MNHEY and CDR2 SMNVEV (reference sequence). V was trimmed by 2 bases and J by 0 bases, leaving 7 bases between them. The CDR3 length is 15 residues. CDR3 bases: TGTGCCAGCAGTTTAGGCGGCGCAACTAATGAAAAACTGTTTTTT. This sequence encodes CASSLGGATNEKLFF.

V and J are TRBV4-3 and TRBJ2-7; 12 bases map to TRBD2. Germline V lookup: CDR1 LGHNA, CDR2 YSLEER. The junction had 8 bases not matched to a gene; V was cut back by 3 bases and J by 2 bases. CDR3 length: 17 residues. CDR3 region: CASSQTATSGGPYEQYF. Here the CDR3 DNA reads TGCGCCAGCAGCCAGACCGCGACTAGCGGGGGCCCCTACGAGCAGTACTTC.

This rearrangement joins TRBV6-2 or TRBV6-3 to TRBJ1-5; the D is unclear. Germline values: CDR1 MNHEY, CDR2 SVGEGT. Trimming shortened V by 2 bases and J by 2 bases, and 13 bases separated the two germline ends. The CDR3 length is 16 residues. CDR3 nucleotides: TGTGCCAGCAGTTACCGGCAGGAGGTCCGCAATCAGCCCCAGCATTTT. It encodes CASSYRQEVRNQPQHF.

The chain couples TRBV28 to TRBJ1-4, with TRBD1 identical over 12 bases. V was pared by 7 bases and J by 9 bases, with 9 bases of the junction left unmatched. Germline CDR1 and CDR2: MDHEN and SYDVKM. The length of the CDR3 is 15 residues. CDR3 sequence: CASTKGGQGAKKLFF. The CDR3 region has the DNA TGTGCCAGCACCAAAGGGGGACAGGGGGCGAAAAAACTGTTTTTT.

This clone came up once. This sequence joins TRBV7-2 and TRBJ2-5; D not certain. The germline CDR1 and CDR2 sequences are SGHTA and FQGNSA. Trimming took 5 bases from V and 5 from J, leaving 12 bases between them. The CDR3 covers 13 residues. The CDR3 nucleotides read TGTGCCAGCAGCCTCTCATTCGGGGAGACCCAGTACTTC. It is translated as CASSLSFGETQYF.

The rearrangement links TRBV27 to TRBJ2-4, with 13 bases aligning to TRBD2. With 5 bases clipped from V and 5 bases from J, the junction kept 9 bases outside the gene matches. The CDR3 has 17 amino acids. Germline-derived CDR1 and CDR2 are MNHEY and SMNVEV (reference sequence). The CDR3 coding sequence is TGTGCCAGCAGTCCGACACCGGGACTAGCGGGGCAAAACATTCAGTACTTC. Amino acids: CASSPTPGLAGQNIQYF.

CDR3 sequence: CASRFGGPGSFYTGELFF. In DNA, the CDR3 is TGTGCCAGCAGGTTTGGGGGCCCAGGGAGCTTTTACACCGGGGAGCTGTTTTTT. V is TRBV27 and J is TRBJ2-2, with a weak D call TRBD1 (6 bases). Germline V gene lookup returns CDR1 MNHEY and CDR2 SMNVEV (reference sequence). Trimming pared 6 bases from V and 3 bases from J, leaving 23 bases between. This CDR3 has 18 residues.

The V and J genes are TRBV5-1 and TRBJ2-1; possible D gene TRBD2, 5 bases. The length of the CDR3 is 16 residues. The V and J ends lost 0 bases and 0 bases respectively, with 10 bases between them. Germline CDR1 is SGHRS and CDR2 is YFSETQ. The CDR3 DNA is TGCGCCAGCAGCTTGGAGGAGGTAAGCTCCTACAATGAGCAGTTCTTC. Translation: CASSLEEVSSYNEQFF.

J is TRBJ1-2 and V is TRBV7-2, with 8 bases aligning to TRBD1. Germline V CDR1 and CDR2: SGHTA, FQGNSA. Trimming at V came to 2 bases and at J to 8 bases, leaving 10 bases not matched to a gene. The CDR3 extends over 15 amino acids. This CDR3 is CASSLNAGGLGGYTF. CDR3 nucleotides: TGTGCCAGCAGCTTAAACGCAGGGGGCTTAGGAGGCTACACCTTC.

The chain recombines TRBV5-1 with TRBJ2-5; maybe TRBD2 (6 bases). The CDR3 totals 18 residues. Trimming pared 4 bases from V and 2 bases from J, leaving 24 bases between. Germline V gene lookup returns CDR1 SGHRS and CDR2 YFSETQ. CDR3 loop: CASSPYLSGADLQETQYF. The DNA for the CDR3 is TGCGCCAGCAGCCCATACCTATCGGGAGCGGACCTACAAGAGACCCAGTACTTC. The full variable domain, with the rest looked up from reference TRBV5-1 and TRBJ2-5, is KAGVTQTPRYLIKTRGQQVTLSCSPISGHRSVSWYQQTPGQGLQFLFEYFSETQRNKGNFPGRFSGRQFSNSRSEMNVSTLELGDSALYLCASSPYLSGADLQETQYFGPGTRLLVL.

The CDR3 loop is CASSLDGTGFYEQYF. The DNA of the CDR3 is TGCGCCAGCAGCTTGGATGGGACAGGGTTCTACGAGCAGTACTTC. This chain joins TRBV5-1 and TRBJ2-7; 9 nucleotides line up with TRBD1. CDR3 size: 15 residues. Germline V gene sequence: CDR1 SGHRS, CDR2 YFSETQ. With V trimmed by 0 bases and J by 3 bases, 4 bases remained unmatched.

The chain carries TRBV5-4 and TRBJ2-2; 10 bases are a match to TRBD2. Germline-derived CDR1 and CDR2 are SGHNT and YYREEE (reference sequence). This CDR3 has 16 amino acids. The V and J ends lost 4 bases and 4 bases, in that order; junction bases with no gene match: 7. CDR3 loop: CASSPIAGGPTGELFF. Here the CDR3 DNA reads TGTGCCAGCAGCCCAATAGCGGGAGGACCCACCGGGGAGCTGTTTTTT.

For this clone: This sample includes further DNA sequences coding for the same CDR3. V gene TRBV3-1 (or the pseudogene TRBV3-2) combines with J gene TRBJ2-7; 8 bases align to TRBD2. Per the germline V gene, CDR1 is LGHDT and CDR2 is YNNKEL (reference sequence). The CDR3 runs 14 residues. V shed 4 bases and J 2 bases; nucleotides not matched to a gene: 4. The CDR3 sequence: CASSLSGGTYEQYF. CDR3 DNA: TGTGCCAGCAGCCTGAGCGGGGGTACCTACGAGCAGTACTTC.

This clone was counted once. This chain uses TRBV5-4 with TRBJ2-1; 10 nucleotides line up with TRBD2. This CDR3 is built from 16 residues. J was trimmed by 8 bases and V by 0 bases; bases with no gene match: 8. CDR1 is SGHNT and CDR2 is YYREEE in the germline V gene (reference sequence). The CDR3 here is CASSLVRLAGAYEQFF. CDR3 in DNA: TGTGCCAGCAGCTTGGTTCGGCTAGCGGGAGCGTATGAGCAGTTCTTC.

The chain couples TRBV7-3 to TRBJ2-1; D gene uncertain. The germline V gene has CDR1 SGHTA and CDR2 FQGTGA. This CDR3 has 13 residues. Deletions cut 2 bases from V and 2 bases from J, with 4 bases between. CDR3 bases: TGTGCCAGCAGCTTATCTCCCTACAATGAGCAGTTCTTC. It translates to CASSLSPYNEQFF.

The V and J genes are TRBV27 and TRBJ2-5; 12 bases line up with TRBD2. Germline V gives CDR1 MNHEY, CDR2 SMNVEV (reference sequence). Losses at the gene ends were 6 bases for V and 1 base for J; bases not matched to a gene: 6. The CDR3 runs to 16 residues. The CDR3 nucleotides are TGTGCCAGCAGGGCTCAACTAGCGGGAGGCCAAGAGACCCAGTACTTC. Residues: CASRAQLAGGQETQYF.